This TCR beta chain was captured by sequencing in a study of cytomegalovirus exposure and HLA in healthy donors. This clone was counted a few times. Clones were read by immunoSEQ multiplex PCR, and TCRdb kept only the in-frame ones, dropping some. This sample yields approximately 150,000 clones, of which roughly nine tenths are seen a single time; 3% to 3.5% belongs to the top ten. CDR1 is SEHNR, CDR2 FQNEAQ, per germline (reference sequence). Losses at the gene ends were 0 bases for V and 8 bases for J; bases not matched to a gene: 4. There are 15 residues in the CDR3. The clonotype comes from a woman aged 18-29 years in good health and CMV-seropositive. What was sequenced was PBMCs. The V and J genes are TRBV7-9 and TRBJ2-1, with 10 bases matching TRBD1. CDR3 protein: CASSLAWDRGDEQFF. CDR3 in DNA: TGTGCCAGCAGCTTAGCTTGGGACAGGGGAGATGAGCAGTTCTTC. Using reference TRBV7-9 and TRBJ2-1 for the parts outside the CDR3, the full variable domain is DTGVSQNPRHKITKRGQNVTFRCDPISEHNRLYWYRQTLGQGPEFLTYFQNEAQLEKSRLLSDRFSAERPKGSFSTLEIQRTEQGDSAMYLCASSLAWDRGDEQFFGPGTRLTVL.